The next 25 T cell receptor beta chains were all read from a single sample in a study of CD8 T cells in Susac syndrome. RNA amounts of about 0.5 to 1 ug underwent reverse transcription with random hexamers. Each CDR3 protein is one row after TCRdb ran MiXCR on the immunoSEQ multiplex PCR reads. The top ten clones hold over 0.1% of a sample with more than 200,000 distinct CDR3 sequences, approximately 90% of them seen once. Sequencing used CD8+ T cells from PBMCs. The receptors derive from a human donor with multiple sclerosis.

The V gene is TRBV30, the J gene TRBJ2-1; D may be TRBD2 (6 bases). Per germline, CDR1 GTSNPN and CDR2 SVGIG (reference sequence). V was pared by 0 bases and J by 4 bases, with 16 bases between. The CDR3 is made up of 16 amino acids. The CDR3, as DNA: TGTGCCTGGAGTGTTGGCTCGGAGGGTATTTACAATGAGCAGTTCTTC. Residues: CAWSVGSEGIYNEQFF.

The DNA for the CDR3 is TGTGCCAGCAGCCAAAGACAGGGGATCCGGGACGAGCAGTACTTC. Its translation is CASSQRQGIRDEQYF. This chain connects TRBV14 to TRBJ2-7, with 8 positions matching TRBD1. J lost 5 bases, V lost 2 bases, and 8 bases had no gene match. Germline V gives CDR1 SGHDN, CDR2 FVKESK. This CDR3 spans 15 amino acids.

The V and J genes are TRBV4-2 and TRBJ1-1; D gene uncertain. This CDR3 region has 13 residues. Germline V CDR1 and CDR2: LGHNA, YNFKEQ. V was pared by 3 bases and J by 2 bases, with 7 bases between. The CDR3 nucleotides are TGTGCCAGCAGCCACTTCATAAACACTGAAGCTTTCTTT. Residues: CASSHFINTEAFF.

The chain carries TRBV5-4 and TRBJ1-5; possibly TRBD1 for D (6 bases). Trimming took off 0 bases at V and 6 bases at J, with 13 bases between the two ends. CDR1 and CDR2 from the germline V gene are SGHNT and YYREEE (reference sequence). The CDR3 consists of 15 residues. The CDR3 DNA reads as TGTGCCAGCAGCTTGGGCCCAGGGGCGGGTCAGCCCCAGCATTTT. It specifies CASSLGPGAGQPQHF.

This chain links TRBV18 with TRBJ2-3; D is undetermined. Trimming cost V 1 base and J 4 bases, with 6 bases left between them. The CDR3 extends over 13 amino acids. Germline V gene lookup returns CDR1 KGHSH and CDR2 LQKENI. The CDR3 bases are TGTGCCAGCTCACCACTTCTTGCAGATACGCAGTATTTT. Translation: CASSPLLADTQYF.

This chain joins TRBV5-6 and TRBJ2-5, with no clear D. V was cut by 4 bases and J by 2 bases, with 21 bases left in between. The CDR3 extends over 17 amino acids. Germline V gene sequence: CDR1 SGHDT, CDR2 YYEEEE. The CDR3 DNA reads as TGTGCCAGCAGCCCCAGACCACAAGTCAACTCTCAAGAGACCCAGTACTTC. Protein: CASSPRPQVNSQETQYF.

The chain joins TRBV7-9 to TRBJ2-3, with a possible D match to TRBD2 (5 bases). The CDR3 has 15 amino acids. Germline assignment: CDR1 SEHNR and CDR2 FQNEAQ (reference sequence). Trimming removed 6 bases from V and 1 base from J, with 14 bases in between. The CDR3 sequence: CASSPKVGGTDTQYF. As DNA, the CDR3 is TGTGCCAGCAGTCCGAAGGTCGGGGGCACAGATACGCAGTATTTT.

The chain links TRBV20-1 to TRBJ2-2, with D perhaps TRBD2 (6 bases). CDR1 is DFQATT and CDR2 is SNEGSKA in the germline V gene (reference sequence). CDR3 length: 15 residues. V was pared by 3 bases and J by 7 bases, with 18 bases between. The CDR3 sequence: CSASRLGGRGGELFF. The CDR3 bases are TGCAGTGCTAGCCGCTTGGGAGGACGCGGCGGGGAGCTGTTTTTT.

This clonotype was seen just once. The V and J genes are TRBV25-1 and TRBJ2-3; D is undetermined. Between the trimmed V and J ends, which lost 2 bases and 2 bases, there was a span of 8 bases. The CDR3 is 14 residues long. Germline values: CDR1 MGHDK, CDR2 SYGVNS. CDR3: CASSEGRLTDTQYF. In DNA form, the CDR3 reads TGTGCCAGCAGTGAAGGGCGTCTCACAGATACGCAGTATTTT. Full variable domain (remainder filled in from reference TRBV25-1 and TRBJ2-3): EADIYQTPRYLVIGTGKKITLECSQTMGHDKMYWYQQDPGMELHLIHYSYGVNSTEKGDLSSESTVSRIRTEHFPLTLESARPSHTSQYLCASSEGRLTDTQYFGPGTRLTVL.

The V call is TRBV5-6, the J call TRBJ2-7; TRBD1 might be the D (5 bases). V was shortened by 0 bases and J by 7 bases, with 17 bases between the two germline ends. CDR1 is SGHDT, CDR2 YYEEEE, per germline. The CDR3 sequence is 15 residues long. The CDR3 region is CASSLGVAGWEEQYF. The CDR3 bases are TGTGCCAGCAGCTTGGGAGTGGCAGGGTGGGAAGAGCAGTACTTC. Full variable domain (missing parts from reference TRBV5-6 and TRBJ2-7): DAGVTQSPTHLIKTRGQQVTLRCSPKSGHDTVSWYQQALGQGPQFIFQYYEEEERQRGNFPDRFSGHQFPNYSSELNVNALLLGDSALYLCASSLGVAGWEEQYFGPGTRLTVT.

V is TRBV7-9 and J is TRBJ2-7; D is unresolved. CDR3 size: 13 residues. V was cut by 4 bases and J by 11 bases, with 18 bases left in between. Germline V gene data show CDR1 as SEHNR and CDR2 as FQNEAQ (reference sequence). In DNA, the CDR3 is TGTGCCAGCAGCTCCAACCCGGCCGGAATTAAGTACTTC. Translated: CASSSNPAGIKYF.

The chain recombines TRBV23-1 with TRBJ2-7; the D is unclear. TRBV23-1 belongs to the ORF category, with a function that is uncertain. CDR3 length: 14 amino acids. The germline V and J ends were trimmed by 4 bases and 2 bases, with 12 bases remaining between them. This CDR3 reads CASSRVGSPYEQYF. The CDR3, as DNA: TGCGCCAGCAGTCGCGTAGGTTCTCCCTACGAGCAGTACTTC.

The chain recombines TRBV4-3 with TRBJ2-2; 10 positions agree with TRBD2. J gave up 7 bases and V 1 base, and 18 bases lay outside the gene matches. Germline loops: CDR1 LGHNA, CDR2 YSLEER. CDR3 length: 20 residues. This CDR3 is CASSQVISGLAGATGGELFF. DNA of the CDR3: TGCGCCAGCAGCCAAGTAATTTCAGGCCTAGCGGGAGCGACTGGCGGGGAGCTGTTTTTT.

This chain uses TRBV13 with TRBJ2-2; no definite D call. V lost 0 bases to trimming and J lost 4 bases, with 6 bases between them. Germline V CDR1 and CDR2: PRHDT, FYEKMQ (reference sequence). The CDR3 runs to 14 residues. The CDR3 here is CASSLGITTGELFF. DNA of the CDR3: TGTGCCAGCAGCTTAGGGATTACCACCGGGGAGCTGTTTTTT.

The V and J genes are TRBV27 and TRBJ1-5; D not resolved. V lost 5 bases and J 3 bases, leaving 8 bases between the germline ends. The CDR3 runs to 13 residues. Germline V gene lookup returns CDR1 MNHEY and CDR2 SMNVEV (reference sequence). The CDR3 sequence: CASSPGLNQPQHF. The CDR3 bases are TGTGCCAGCAGTCCCGGCCTCAATCAGCCCCAGCATTTT.

The rearrangement joins TRBV7-9 to TRBJ2-7; 8 bases are a match to TRBD1. The CDR3 is made up of 14 amino acids. Germline V gene data show CDR1 as SEHNR and CDR2 as FQNEAQ (reference sequence). The junction had 8 bases not matched to a gene; V was cut back by 3 bases and J by 7 bases. The CDR3 protein is CASSFGTGQGEQYF. CDR3 DNA sequence: TGTGCCAGCAGCTTCGGGACAGGACAAGGAGAGCAGTACTTC.

The chain is built from TRBV13 and TRBJ1-2; a weak D match, TRBD1 (5 bases). Germline loops: CDR1 PRHDT, CDR2 FYEKMQ (reference sequence). The CDR3 is 15 residues long. Deletions cut 4 bases from V and 2 bases from J, with 14 bases between. CDR3 loop: CASSSPREANYGYTF. The CDR3 DNA sequence: TGTGCCAGCAGCTCCCCCAGGGAGGCAAACTATGGCTACACCTTC.

This chain's CDR3 is CAWSDDLSGYGYTF. The CDR3 DNA is TGTGCCTGGAGTGACGACTTATCGGGCTATGGCTACACCTTC. This sequence joins TRBV30 and TRBJ1-2; D is unclear. Trimming left V 1 base short and J 4 bases short, with 13 bases between. The CDR3 consists of 14 residues. CDR1 GTSNPN and CDR2 SVGIG come from the germline V gene (reference sequence).

This chain connects TRBV14 to TRBJ2-7; TRBD2 might be the D (5 bases). V gave up 1 base and J gave up 5 bases, with 15 bases separating them. Germline V gene data show CDR1 as SGHDN and CDR2 as FVKESK. The CDR3 has 15 amino acids. The CDR3 DNA follows: TGTGCCAGCAGCCAAGGAGGGCTAGCTTGGCACGAGCAGTACTTC. Translating gives CASSQGGLAWHEQYF.

The sample holds a few counts of this clonotype. The V gene is TRBV19, the J gene TRBJ2-1; 10 nucleotides match TRBD2. This CDR3 is built from 15 residues. The V segment lost 5 bases and the J segment 4 bases; nucleotides outside the gene matches: 5. CDR1 LNHDA and CDR2 SQIVND come from the germline V gene (reference sequence). The CDR3 region is CASSLAGGPYNEQFF. Here the CDR3 DNA reads TGTGCCAGTAGTTTAGCGGGAGGACCTTACAATGAGCAGTTCTTC.

The gene calls are TRBV27 and TRBJ2-7; D may be TRBD1 (7 bases). Germline V gene sequence: CDR1 MNHEY, CDR2 SMNVEV (reference sequence). This CDR3 has 14 residues. Trimming took 6 bases from V and 3 from J, leaving 15 bases between them. CDR3 sequence: CASREEGQRYEQYF. CDR3 sequence (DNA): TGTGCCAGCAGGGAGGAGGGACAGCGCTACGAGCAGTACTTC.

The rearrangement uses TRBV10-3 and TRBJ2-7; 8 nucleotides align to TRBD1. CDR3 length: 11 amino acids. V dropped 10 bases and J dropped 3; count of bases not matched to a gene: 2. Per germline, CDR1 ENHRY and CDR2 SYGVKD. DNA of the CDR3: TGTGCCACCGGACAGGGCTACGAGCAGTACTTC. Amino acids: CATGQGYEQYF.

The V gene is TRBV5-4, the J gene TRBJ2-1; 16 nucleotides match TRBD2. Germline trimming cut 4 bases from V and 8 bases from J; bases unmatched to any gene: 3. From germline, CDR1 is SGHNT and CDR2 YYREEE (reference sequence). The CDR3 runs 15 residues. The DNA for the CDR3 is TGTGCCAGCAGCCCCGGGACTAGCGGGAGGGATGAGCAGTTCTTC. The encoded protein is CASSPGTSGRDEQFF.

The rearrangement joins TRBV20-1 to TRBJ1-2; TRBD1 aligns across 8 bases. V dropped 3 bases and J dropped 2; count of bases not matched to a gene: 8. CDR3 length: 15 amino acids. Germline V lookup: CDR1 DFQATT, CDR2 SNEGSKA (reference sequence). The CDR3 DNA is TGCAGTGCTAGCTCGGGGACAGGACTAAACTATGGCTACACCTTC. Translating it yields CSASSGTGLNYGYTF.

This chain joins TRBV9 and TRBJ1-2, with D possibly being TRBD1 (6 bases). Trimming removed 0 bases from V and 2 bases from J, with 8 bases in between. Germline CDR1 reads SGDLS; CDR2 reads YYNGEE. The CDR3 has 14 residues. CDR3 in amino acids: CASSVGRGNYGYTF. As DNA, the CDR3 is TGTGCCAGCAGCGTAGGAAGGGGGAACTATGGCTACACCTTC. Combining the CDR3 with reference TRBV9 and TRBJ1-2 gives the whole variable domain DSGVTQTPKHLITATGQRVTLRCSPRSGDLSVYWYQQSLDQGLQFLIQYYNGEERAKGNILERFSAQQFPDLHSELNLSSLELGDSALYFCASSVGRGNYGYTFGSGTRLTVV.